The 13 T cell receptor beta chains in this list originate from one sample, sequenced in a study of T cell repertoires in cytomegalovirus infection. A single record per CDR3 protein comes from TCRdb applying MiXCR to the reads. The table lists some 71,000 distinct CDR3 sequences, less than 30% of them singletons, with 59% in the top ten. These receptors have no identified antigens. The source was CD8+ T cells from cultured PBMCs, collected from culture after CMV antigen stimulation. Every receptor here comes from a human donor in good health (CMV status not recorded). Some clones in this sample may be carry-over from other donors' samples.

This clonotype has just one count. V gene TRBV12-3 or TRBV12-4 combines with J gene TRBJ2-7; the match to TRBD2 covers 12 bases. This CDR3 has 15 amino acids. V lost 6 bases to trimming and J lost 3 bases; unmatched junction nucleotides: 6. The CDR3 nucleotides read TGTGCCAGCAGACTTGGACTAGCGGGAAGCTACGAGCAGTACTTC. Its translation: CASRLGLAGSYEQYF.

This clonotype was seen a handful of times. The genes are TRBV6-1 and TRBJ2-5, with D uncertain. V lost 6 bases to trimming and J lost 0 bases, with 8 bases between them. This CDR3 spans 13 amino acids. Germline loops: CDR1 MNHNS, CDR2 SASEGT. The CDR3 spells CASSPLYQETQYF. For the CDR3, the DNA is TGTGCCAGCAGCCCACTATACCAAGAGACCCAGTACTTC.

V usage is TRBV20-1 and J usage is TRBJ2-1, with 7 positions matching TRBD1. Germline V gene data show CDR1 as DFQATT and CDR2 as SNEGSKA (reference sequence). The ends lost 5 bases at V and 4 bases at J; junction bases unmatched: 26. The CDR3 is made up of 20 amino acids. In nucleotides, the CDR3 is TGCAGTGCTGGTCGAGGGCAGGGGGTTGCTACTTATCGTTGGTACAATGAGCAGTTCTTC. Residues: CSAGRGQGVATYRWYNEQFF.

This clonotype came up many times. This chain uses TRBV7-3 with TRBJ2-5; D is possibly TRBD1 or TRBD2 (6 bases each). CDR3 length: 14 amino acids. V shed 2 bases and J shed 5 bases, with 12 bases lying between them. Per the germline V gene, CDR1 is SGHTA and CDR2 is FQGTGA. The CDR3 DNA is TGTGCCAGCAGCTTACCGGGGGCAGGGGAGACCCAGTACTTC. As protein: CASSLPGAGETQYF.

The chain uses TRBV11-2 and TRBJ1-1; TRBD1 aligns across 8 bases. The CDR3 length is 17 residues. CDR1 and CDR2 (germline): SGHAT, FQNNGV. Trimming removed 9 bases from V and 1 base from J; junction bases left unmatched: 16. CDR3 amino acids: CASLQPGQGGSNTEAFF. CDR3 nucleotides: TGTGCCAGTCTCCAGCCCGGACAGGGAGGTTCGAACACTGAAGCTTTCTTT.

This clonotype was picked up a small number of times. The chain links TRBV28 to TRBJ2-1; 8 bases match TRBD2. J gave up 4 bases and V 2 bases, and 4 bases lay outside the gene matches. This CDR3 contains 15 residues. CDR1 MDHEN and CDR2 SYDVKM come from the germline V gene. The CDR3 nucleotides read TGTGCCAGCAGTTTAGCGGGAGGTATGTACAATGAGCAGTTCTTC. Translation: CASSLAGGMYNEQFF.

This CDR3 is CASSQTGGGAYEQYF. CDR3 sequence (DNA): TGCGCCAGCAGCCAAACCGGCGGGGGCGCATACGAGCAGTACTTC. The chain recombines TRBV4-1 with TRBJ2-7, with D maybe TRBD2 (7 bases). The germline V and J ends were trimmed by 2 bases and 4 bases, with 15 bases remaining between them. The CDR3 is 15 residues long. Germline V lookup: CDR1 MGHRA, CDR2 YSYEKL.

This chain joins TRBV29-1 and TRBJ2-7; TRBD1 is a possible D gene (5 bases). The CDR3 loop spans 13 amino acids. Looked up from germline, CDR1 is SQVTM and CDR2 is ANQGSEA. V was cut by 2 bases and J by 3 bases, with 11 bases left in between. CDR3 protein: CSVEQEGVYEQYF. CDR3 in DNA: TGCAGCGTTGAACAGGAAGGGGTCTACGAGCAGTACTTC.

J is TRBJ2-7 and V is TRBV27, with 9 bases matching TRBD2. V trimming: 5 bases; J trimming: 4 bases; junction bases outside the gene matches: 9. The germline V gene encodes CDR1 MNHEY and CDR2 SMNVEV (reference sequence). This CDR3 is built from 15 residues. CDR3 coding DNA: TGTGCCAGCAGTCCACATAGCGGGAGTGGGTACGAGCAGTACTTC. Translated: CASSPHSGSGYEQYF.

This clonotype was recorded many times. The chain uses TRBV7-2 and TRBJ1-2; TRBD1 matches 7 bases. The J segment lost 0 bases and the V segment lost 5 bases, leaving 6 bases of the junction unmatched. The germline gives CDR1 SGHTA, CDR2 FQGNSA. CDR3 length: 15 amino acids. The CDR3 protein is CASSAGTATNYGYTF. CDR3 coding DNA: TGTGCCAGCAGCGCCGGGACAGCAACTAACTATGGCTACACCTTC.

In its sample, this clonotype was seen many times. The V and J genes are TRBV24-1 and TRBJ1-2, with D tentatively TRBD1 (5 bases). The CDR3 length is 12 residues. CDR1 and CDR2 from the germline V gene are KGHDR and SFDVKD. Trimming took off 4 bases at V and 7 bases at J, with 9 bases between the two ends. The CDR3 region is CATSDLTVGYTF. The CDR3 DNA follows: TGTGCCACCAGTGACCTGACAGTTGGCTACACCTTC.

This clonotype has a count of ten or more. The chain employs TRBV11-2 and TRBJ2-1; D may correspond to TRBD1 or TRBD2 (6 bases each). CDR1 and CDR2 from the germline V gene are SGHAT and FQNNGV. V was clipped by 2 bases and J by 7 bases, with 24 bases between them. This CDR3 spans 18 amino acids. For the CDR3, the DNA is TGTGCCAGCAGCTTATGGCCGGAGGCGGGACAAGAAACTAATGAGCAGTTCTTC. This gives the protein CASSLWPEAGQETNEQFF.

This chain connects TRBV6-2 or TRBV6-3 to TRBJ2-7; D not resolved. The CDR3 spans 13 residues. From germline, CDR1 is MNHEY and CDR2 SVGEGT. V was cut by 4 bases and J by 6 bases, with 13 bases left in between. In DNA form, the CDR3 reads TGTGCCAGCAGTTTATATGACGGCGCCGAGCAGTACTTC. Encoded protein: CASSLYDGAEQYF.